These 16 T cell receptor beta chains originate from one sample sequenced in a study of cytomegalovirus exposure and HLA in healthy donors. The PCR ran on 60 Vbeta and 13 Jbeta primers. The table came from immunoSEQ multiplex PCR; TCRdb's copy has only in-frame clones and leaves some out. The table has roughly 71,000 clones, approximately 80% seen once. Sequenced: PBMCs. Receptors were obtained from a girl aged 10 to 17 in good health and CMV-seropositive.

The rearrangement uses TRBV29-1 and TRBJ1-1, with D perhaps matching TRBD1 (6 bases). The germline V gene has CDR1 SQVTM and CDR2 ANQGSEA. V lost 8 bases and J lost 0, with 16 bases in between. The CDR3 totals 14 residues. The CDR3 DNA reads TGCAGCACCCGGCGTCCAGGGGTGAACACTGAAGCTTTCTTT. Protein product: CSTRRPGVNTEAFF.

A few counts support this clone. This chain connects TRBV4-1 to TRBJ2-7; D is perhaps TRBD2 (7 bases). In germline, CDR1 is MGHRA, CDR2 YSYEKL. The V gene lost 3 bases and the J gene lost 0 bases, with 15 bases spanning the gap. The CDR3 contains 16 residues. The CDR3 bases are TGCGCCAGCAGCCACGCATTCGCGGGGGCCTCCTACGAGCAGTACTTC. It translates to CASSHAFAGASYEQYF.

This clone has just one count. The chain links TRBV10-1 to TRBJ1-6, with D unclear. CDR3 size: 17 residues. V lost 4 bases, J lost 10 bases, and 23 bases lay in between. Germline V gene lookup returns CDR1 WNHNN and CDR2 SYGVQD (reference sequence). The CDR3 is CASSAGAFLAKESPLHF. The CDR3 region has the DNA TGCGCCAGCAGTGCTGGTGCCTTTCTTGCCAAGGAGTCACCCCTCCACTTT.

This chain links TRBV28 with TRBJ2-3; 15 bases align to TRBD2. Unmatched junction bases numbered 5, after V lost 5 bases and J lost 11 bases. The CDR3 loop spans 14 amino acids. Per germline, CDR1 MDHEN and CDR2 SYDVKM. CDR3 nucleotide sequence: TGTGCCAGCAGTCGGACTAGCGGGAGGGCCGTGCAGTATTTT. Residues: CASSRTSGRAVQYF. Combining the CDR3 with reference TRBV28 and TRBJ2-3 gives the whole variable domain DVKVTQSSRYLVKRTGEKVFLECVQDMDHENMFWYRQDPGLGLRLIYFSYDVKMKEKGDIPEGYSVSREKKERFSLILESASTNQTSMYLCASSRTSGRAVQYFGPGTRLTVL.

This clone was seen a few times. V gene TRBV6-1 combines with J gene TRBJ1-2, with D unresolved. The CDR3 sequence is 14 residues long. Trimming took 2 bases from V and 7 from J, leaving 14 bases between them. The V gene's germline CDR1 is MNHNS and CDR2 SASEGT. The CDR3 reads CASSEWEGAGGYTF. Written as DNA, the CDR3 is TGTGCCAGCAGTGAATGGGAGGGCGCCGGTGGCTACACCTTC.

The CDR3 sequence is CASSLEGAYRKTQYF. The CDR3 DNA follows: TGTGCCAGCAGTTTGGAGGGGGCATACAGGAAGACCCAGTACTTC. V is TRBV28 and J is TRBJ2-5; tentatively, D is TRBD1 (7 bases). Per germline, CDR1 MDHEN and CDR2 SYDVKM. There are 15 residues in the CDR3. Trimming shortened V by 3 bases and J by 6 bases, and 17 bases separated the two germline ends. Combining the CDR3 with reference TRBV28 and TRBJ2-5 gives the whole variable domain DVKVTQSSRYLVKRTGEKVFLECVQDMDHENMFWYRQDPGLGLRLIYFSYDVKMKEKGDIPEGYSVSREKKERFSLILESASTNQTSMYLCASSLEGAYRKTQYFGPGTRLLVL.

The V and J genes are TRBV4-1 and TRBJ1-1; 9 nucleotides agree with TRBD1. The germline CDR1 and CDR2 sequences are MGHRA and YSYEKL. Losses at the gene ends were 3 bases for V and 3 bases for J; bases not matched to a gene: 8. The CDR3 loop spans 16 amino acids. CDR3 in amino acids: CASSHSQTGGYTEAFF. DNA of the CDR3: TGCGCCAGCAGCCATTCCCAGACAGGGGGTTACACTGAAGCTTTCTTT.

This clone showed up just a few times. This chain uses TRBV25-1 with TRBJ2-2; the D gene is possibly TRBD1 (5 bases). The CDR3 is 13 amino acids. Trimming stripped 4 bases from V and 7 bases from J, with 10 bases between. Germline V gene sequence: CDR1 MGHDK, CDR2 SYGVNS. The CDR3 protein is CASSGRANGELFF. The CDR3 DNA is TGTGCCAGCAGTGGCAGGGCGAACGGGGAGCTGTTTTTT.

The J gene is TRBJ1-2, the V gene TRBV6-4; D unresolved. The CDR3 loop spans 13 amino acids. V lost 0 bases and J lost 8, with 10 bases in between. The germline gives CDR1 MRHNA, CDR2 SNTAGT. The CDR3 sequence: CASSDSNAGGYTF. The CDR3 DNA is TGTGCCAGCAGTGACTCTAACGCAGGCGGCTACACCTTC.

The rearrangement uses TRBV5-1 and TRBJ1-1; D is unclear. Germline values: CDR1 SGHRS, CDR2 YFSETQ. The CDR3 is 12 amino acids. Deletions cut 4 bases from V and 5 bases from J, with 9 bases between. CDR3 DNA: TGCGCCAGCAGCGAGGTCGAAACTGAAGCTTTCTTT. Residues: CASSEVETEAFF.

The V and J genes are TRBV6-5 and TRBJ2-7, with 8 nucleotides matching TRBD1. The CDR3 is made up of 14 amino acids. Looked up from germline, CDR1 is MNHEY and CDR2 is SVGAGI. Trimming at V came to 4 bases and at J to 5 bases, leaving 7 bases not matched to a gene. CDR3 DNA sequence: TGTGCCAGCAGTTTCGGACAGGGTAGGCACGAGCAGTACTTC. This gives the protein CASSFGQGRHEQYF.

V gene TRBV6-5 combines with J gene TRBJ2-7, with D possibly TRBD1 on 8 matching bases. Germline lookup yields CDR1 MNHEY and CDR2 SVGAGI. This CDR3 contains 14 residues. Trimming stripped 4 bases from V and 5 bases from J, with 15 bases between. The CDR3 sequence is CASSLQGGNHEQYF. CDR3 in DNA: TGTGCCAGCAGTTTACAGGGGGGGAATCACGAGCAGTACTTC.

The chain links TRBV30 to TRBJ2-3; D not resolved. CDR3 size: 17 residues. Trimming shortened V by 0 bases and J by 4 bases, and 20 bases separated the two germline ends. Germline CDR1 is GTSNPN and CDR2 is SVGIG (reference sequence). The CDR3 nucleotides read TGTGCCTGGAGTGTACGAATTATCGGAAATGGGCCAGATACGCAGTATTTT. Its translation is CAWSVRIIGNGPDTQYF. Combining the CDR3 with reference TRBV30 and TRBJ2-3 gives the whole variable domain SQTIHQWPATLVQPVGSPLSLECTVEGTSNPNLYWYRQAAGRGLQLLFYSVGIGQISSEVPQNLSASRPQDRQFILSSKKLLLSDSGFYLCAWSVRIIGNGPDTQYFGPGTRLTVL.

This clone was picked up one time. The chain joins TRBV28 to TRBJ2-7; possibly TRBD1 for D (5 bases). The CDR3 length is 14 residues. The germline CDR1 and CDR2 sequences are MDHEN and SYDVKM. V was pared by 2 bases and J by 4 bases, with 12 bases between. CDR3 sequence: CASSLRARVYEQYF. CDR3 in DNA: TGTGCCAGCAGTTTAAGGGCCAGGGTTTACGAGCAGTACTTC. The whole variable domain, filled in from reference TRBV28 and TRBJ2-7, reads DVKVTQSSRYLVKRTGEKVFLECVQDMDHENMFWYRQDPGLGLRLIYFSYDVKMKEKGDIPEGYSVSREKKERFSLILESASTNQTSMYLCASSLRARVYEQYFGPGTRLTVT.

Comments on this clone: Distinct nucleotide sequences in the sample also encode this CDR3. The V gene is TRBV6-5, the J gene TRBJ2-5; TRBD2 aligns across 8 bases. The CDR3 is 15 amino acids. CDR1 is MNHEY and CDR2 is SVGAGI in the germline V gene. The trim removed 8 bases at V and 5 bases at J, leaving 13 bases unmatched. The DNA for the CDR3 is TGTGCCAGCCACCCGCCGGGGGGGGCCAGGGAGACCCAGTACTTC. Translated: CASHPPGGARETQYF.

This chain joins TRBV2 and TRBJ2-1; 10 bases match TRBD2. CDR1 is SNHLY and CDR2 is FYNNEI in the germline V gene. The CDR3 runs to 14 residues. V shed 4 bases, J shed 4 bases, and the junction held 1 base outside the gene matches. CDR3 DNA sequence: TGTGCCAGCAGTGGACTAGCGGGTTACAATGAGCAGTTCTTC. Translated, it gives CASSGLAGYNEQFF.